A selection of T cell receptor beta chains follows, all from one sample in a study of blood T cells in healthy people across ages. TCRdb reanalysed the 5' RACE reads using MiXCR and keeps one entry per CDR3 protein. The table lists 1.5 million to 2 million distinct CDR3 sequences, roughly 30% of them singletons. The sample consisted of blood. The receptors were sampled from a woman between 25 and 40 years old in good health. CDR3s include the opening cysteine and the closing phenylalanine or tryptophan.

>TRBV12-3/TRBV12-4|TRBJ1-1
CATCIPNTEAFF
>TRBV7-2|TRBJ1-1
CASSWMGPLGGTEAFF
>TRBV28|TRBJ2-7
CASSPPGPREQYF
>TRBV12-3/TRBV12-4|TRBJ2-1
CANSRGAAGSYNEQFF
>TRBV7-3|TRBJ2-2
CASSSSFAGGTGELFF
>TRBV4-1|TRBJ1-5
CASSRGEGTVNQPQHF
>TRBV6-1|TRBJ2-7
CASSEYDSTVAYEQYF
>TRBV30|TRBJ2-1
CTWSALAGVHEQFF
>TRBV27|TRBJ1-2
CASSVGGSQGYTF
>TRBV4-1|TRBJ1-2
CASSQATGRSDYGYTF
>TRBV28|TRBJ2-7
CASSSLQGKYEQYF
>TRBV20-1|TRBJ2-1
CSARDQAGSPGNEQFF
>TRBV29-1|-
CSVEGSRETSYNEQYF
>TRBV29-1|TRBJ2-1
CSAPPGLAVLSGSYNEQFF
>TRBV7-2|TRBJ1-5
CASSSFVRAAGQPQHF
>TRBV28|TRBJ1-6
CASSFQEIMPLHF
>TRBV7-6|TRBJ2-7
CASSLNRLSYEQYF
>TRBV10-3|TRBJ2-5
CAISTLGETQYF
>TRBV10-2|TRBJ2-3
CASSEVALTDTQYF
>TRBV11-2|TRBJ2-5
CASSQYIAPQETQYF
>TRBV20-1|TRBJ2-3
CSAPGLAEGTDTQYF
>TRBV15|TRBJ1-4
CATSRDPGQNRFRKLFF
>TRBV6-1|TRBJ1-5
CASSVKINQPQHF
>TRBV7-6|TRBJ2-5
CASSSGLGQYAQYF
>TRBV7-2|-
CASSLGSGEGTQYF
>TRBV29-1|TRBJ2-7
CSVEEVRDETSYEQYF
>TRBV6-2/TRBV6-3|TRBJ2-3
CASSTDTADTQYF
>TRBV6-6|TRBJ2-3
CASSYSRLATDTQYF
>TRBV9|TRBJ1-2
CASSVGFRGNYGYTF
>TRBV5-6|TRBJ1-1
CASSALRSNTEAFF
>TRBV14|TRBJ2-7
CASSPGQGSKYEQYF
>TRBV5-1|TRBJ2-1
CACRGSGGPEQFF
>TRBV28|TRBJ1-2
CASILGGQLYGYTF
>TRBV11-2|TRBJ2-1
CASSFQRGSYNEQFF
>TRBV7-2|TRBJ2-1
CASSFGPSGTYNEQFF
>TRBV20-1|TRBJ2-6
CSASPNSGANVLTF
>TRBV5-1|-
CASSLKVLGTDEQYF
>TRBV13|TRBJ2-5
CASSFPQSGGASETQYF
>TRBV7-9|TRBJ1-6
CASSSRDSPGTYNSPLHF
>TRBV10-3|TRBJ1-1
CSISTEMGNTEAFF
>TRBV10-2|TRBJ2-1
CASFRLEGNEQFF
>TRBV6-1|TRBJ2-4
CASGPDFLGKNIQYF
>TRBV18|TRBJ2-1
CASSPDAGGDNEQFF